This T cell receptor beta chain originates from a study of cytomegalovirus exposure and HLA in healthy donors. The PCR made use of 60 Vbeta and 13 Jbeta primers. Assay used: immunoSEQ multiplex PCR; TCRdb lists only in-frame clones, some missing. The table shows over 70,000 clones, with 74% occurring only once. Healthy bone marrow donors made up the donors. As to this clone: The antigen remains undetermined.

General study findings and limits: Altogether, 170 or so TCR beta chains were recorded as cytomegalovirus-associated. A later analysis reported that several of the most significant clusters appeared to be linked to common viral pathogens, among them Epstein-Barr virus. In all likelihood, a cluster of highly shared sequence variants was a sequencing artifact.

The CDR3 totals 17 residues. The germline V gene has CDR1 MNHNS and CDR2 SASEGT. V was pared by 3 bases and J by 0 bases, with 15 bases between. Material for sequencing was PBMCs. The source of this sequence is a man aged 30-40 years in good health and CMV-seropositive. V usage is TRBV6-1 and J usage is TRBJ1-3, with no clear D. CDR3 coding DNA: TGTGCCAGCAGTGACTTCCACCCTCAGTTCTCTGGAAACACCATATATTTT. This encodes CASSDFHPQFSGNTIYF.